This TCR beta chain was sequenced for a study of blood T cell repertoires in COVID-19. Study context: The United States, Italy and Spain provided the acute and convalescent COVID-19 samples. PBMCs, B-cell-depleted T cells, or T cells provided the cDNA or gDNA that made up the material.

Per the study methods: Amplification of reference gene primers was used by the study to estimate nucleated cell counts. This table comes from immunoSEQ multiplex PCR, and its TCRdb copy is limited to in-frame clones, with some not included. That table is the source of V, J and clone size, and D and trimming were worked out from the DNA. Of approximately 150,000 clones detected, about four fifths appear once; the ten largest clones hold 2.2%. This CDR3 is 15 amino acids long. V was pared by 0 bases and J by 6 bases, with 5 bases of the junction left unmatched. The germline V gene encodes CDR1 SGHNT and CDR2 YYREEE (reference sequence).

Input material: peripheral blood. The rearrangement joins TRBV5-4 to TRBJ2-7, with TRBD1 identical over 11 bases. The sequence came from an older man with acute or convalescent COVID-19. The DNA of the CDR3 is TGTGCCAGCAGCTTGGACAGGACAGGGGGCTCCGAGCAGTACTTC. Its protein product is CASSLDRTGGSEQYF.